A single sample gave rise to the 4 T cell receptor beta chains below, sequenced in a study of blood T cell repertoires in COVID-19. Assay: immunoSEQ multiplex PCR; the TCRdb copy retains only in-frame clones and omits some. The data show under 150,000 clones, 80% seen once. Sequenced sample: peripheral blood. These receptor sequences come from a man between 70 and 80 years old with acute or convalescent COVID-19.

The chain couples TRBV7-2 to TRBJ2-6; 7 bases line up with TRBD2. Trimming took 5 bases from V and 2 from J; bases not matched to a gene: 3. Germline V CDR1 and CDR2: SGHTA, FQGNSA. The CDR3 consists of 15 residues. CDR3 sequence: CASSPGGPGANVLTF. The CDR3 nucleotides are TGTGCCAGCAGCCCGGGGGGTCCTGGGGCCAACGTCCTGACTTTC.

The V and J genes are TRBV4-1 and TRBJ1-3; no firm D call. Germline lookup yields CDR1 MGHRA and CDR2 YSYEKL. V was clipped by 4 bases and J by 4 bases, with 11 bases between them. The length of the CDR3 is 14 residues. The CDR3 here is CASSPSGRGNTIYF. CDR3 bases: TGCGCCAGCAGCCCATCAGGAAGGGGAAACACCATATATTTT.

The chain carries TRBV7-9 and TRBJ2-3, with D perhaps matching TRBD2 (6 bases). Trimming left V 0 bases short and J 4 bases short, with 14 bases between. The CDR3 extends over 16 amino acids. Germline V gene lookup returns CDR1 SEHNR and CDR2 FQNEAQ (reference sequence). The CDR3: CASSLARGAEADTQYF. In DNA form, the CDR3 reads TGTGCCAGCAGCTTAGCGCGCGGGGCGGAAGCAGATACGCAGTATTTT.

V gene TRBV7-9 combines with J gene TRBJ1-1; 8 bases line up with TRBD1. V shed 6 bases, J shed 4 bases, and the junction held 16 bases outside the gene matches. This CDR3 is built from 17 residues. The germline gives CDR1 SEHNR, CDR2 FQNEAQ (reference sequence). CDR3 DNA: TGTGCCAGCAGAAAATCAGGGGGCGTCCGGAGAAGCACTGAAGCTTTCTTT. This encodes CASRKSGGVRRSTEAFF.